Listed below are T cell receptor beta chains from one sample, sequenced in a study of T cells in tuberculosis. Method: immunoSEQ multiplex PCR; TCRdb's copy keeps in-frame clones and lacks some. The sample records 20,000 to 25,000 clones, 97% being singletons. Sequenced sample: PBMCs. The origin of the receptors is a donor aged 10 to 29 with latent tuberculosis or without tuberculosis infection. The CDR3 runs from the conserved cysteine through the conserved F or W.

v_gene	j_gene	CDR3aa
TRBV7-8	TRBJ1-2	CASSPDSRRGYTF
TRBV23-1	TRBJ1-1	CASSSNRESTEAFF
TRBV27	TRBJ1-1	CASRGQGGLGAFF
TRBV11-2	TRBJ2-7	CASSPIKREGNYEQYF
TRBV10-3	TRBJ2-7	CAISDKGQDSYEQYF
TRBV7-9	TRBJ2-1	CASRIRDGGEEQFF
TRBV10-3	TRBJ2-3	CATRLPRGTGAHTQYF
TRBV5-1	TRBJ2-1	CASSRTRGSYNEQFF
TRBV18	TRBJ2-7	CASSRQGQEQYF
TRBV7-2	TRBJ2-5	CASSLGLAGHQETQYF
TRBV5-4	TRBJ1-1	CASSVAGSNTEAFF
TRBV27	TRBJ2-5	CASSPISASGTSGGETQYF
TRBV23-1	TRBJ2-6	CASTPPGTYHSGANVLTF
TRBV2	TRBJ1-5	CASSLAGDQPQHF
TRBV28	TRBJ2-3	CASSRDSYSTDTQYF
TRBV7-2	TRBJ1-3	CASSVIDRAEGNTIYF
TRBV9	TRBJ1-5	CASSVAVEPRGYQPQHF
TRBV2	TRBJ2-1	CASTEVLGLAADNEQFF
TRBV6-5	TRBJ1-1	CASSILPANTEAFF
TRBV4-2	TRBJ2-6	CASSQGRSSGANVLTF
TRBV11-2	TRBJ1-5	CASSKQGLDQPQHF
TRBV27	TRBJ1-1	CASRLDRGRTEAFF
TRBV11-2	TRBJ1-4	CASSAGTTYEKLFF
TRBV11-3	TRBJ2-5	CASSSRTGTKETQYF
TRBV4-1	TRBJ2-7	CASSQEPINSDEQYF
TRBV5-6	TRBJ2-7	CASSLTESSYEQYF
TRBV19	TRBJ2-1	CASSIDHGSGRATRNEQFF
TRBV29-1	TRBJ1-3	CSAGGAAGNTIYF
TRBV19	TRBJ1-1	CASSIGRALNTEAFF
TRBV11-3	TRBJ2-5	CASRPWGGAETQYF
TRBV7-9	TRBJ1-2	CASRTGTLNYGYTF
TRBV28	TRBJ2-7	CASSSDGNYEQYF
TRBV29-1	TRBJ2-4	CSVEDTRDRGLLDIQYF
TRBV6-1	TRBJ2-7	CASFPGQRYEQYF
TRBV6-1	TRBJ2-5	CASSIQQQETQYF
TRBV5-5	TRBJ2-1	CASSLGDRNNEQFF
TRBV27	TRBJ2-7	CASSPGSYEQYF
TRBV7-9	TRBJ1-3	CASSTLGRDRGANTIYF
TRBV15	TRBJ2-4	CATSKNLAGGWTGENIQYF
TRBV5-1	TRBJ2-1	CASSDTGLRYNEQFF
TRBV30	TRBJ1-5	CAWARGGQPQHF
TRBV7-3	TRBJ2-1	CASSVRTNSYNEQFF
TRBV4-1	TRBJ1-5	CASSQGLGEGGQPQHF
TRBV6-5	TRBJ2-7	CASSAAGGVRYEQYF
TRBV6-5	TRBJ1-1	CASSKTAEAFF
TRBV21-1	TRBJ2-2	CASRAGSLNTGELFF
TRBV9	TRBJ2-5	CASSVTGGGEYQETQYF
TRBV4-1	TRBJ2-4	CASSQGPGTTKNIQYF
TRBV30	TRBJ2-2	CAWRRERELFF
TRBV19	TRBJ1-5	CASSIGGGYSNQPQHF
TRBV29-1	TRBJ1-1	CSVGQLWGEAFF
TRBV7-6	TRBJ1-1	CASSLSNSGLAFF
TRBV10-3	TRBJ1-1	CAISEGTGVTEAFF
TRBV30	TRBJ1-1	CAWSGQGATATMNTEAFF
TRBV7-2	TRBJ2-4	CASSLLGNIQYF
TRBV15	TRBJ2-3	CATSSLTLGGAADTQYF